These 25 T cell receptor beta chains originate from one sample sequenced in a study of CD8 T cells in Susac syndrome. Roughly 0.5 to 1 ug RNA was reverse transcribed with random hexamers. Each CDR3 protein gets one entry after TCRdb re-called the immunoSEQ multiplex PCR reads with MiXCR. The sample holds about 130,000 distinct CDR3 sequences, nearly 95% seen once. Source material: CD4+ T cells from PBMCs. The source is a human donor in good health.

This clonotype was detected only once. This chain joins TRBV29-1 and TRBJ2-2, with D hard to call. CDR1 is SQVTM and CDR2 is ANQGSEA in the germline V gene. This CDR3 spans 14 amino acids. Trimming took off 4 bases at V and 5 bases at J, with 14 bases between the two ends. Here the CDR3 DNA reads TGCAGCGTTGGAAACAGCCCTGGGACCGGGGAGCTGTTTTTT. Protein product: CSVGNSPGTGELFF.

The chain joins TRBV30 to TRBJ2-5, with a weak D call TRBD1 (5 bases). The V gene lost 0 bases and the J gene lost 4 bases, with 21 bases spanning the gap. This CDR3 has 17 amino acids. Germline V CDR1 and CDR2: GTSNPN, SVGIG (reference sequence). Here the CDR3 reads CAWSVKRSQGRGETQYF. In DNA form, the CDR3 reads TGTGCCTGGAGTGTAAAGCGTTCCCAGGGAAGGGGAGAGACCCAGTACTTC.

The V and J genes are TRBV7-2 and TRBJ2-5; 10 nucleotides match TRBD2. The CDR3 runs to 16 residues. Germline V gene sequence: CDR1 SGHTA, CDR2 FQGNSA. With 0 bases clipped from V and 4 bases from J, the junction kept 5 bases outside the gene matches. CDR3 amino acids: CASSLASGRARETQYF. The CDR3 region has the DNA TGTGCCAGCAGCTTAGCCAGCGGGAGGGCCCGAGAGACCCAGTACTTC.

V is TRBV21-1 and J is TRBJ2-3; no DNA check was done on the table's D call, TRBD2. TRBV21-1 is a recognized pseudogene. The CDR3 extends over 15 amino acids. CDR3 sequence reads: CASSHPGTREDTQYF. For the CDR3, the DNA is TGTGCCAGCAGCCACCCAGGGACTAGGGAAGATACGCAGTATTTT.

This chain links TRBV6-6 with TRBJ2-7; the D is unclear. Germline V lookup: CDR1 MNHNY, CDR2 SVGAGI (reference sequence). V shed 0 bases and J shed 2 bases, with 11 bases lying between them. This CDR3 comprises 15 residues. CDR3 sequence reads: CASSYSNPSAYEQYF. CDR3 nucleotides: TGTGCCAGCAGTTACTCGAATCCCTCCGCCTACGAGCAGTACTTC.

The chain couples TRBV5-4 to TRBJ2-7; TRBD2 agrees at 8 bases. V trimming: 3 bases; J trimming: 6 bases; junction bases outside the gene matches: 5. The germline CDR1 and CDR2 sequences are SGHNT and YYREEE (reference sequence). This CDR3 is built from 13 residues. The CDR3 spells CASSSFTSGEQYF. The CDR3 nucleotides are TGTGCCAGCAGCTCCTTCACTAGCGGCGAGCAGTACTTC.

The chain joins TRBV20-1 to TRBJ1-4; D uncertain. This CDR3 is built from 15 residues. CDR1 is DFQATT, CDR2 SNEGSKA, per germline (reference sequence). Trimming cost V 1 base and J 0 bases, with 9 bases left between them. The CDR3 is CSARVGSATNEKLFF. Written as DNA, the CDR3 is TGCAGTGCTAGAGTAGGCAGTGCAACTAATGAAAAACTGTTTTTT.

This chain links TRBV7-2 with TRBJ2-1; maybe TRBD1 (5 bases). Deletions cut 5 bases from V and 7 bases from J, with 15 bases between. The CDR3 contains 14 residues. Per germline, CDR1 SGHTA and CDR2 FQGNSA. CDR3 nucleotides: TGTGCCAGCAGCCTAGGTAGGGGTGGAAATGAGCAGTTCTTC. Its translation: CASSLGRGGNEQFF.

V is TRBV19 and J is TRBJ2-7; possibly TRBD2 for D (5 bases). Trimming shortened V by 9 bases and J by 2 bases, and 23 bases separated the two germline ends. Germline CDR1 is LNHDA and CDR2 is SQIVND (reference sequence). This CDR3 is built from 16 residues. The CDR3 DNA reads TGTGCCAGCTCGTCGAGCGGCAGCCCAATAACCTACGAGCAGTACTTC. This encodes CASSSSGSPITYEQYF.

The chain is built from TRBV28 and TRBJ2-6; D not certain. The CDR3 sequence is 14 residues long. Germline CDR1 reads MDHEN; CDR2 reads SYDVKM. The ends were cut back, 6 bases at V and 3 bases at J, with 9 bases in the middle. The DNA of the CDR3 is TGTGCCAGCAGCCAGGATAATGGGGCCAACGTCCTGACTTTC. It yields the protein CASSQDNGANVLTF.

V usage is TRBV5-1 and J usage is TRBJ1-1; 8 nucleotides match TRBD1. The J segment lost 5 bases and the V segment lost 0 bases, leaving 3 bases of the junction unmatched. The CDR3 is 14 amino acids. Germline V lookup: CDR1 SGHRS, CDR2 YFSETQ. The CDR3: CASSLGDRRTEAFF. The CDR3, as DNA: TGCGCCAGCAGCTTGGGGGACAGGAGGACTGAAGCTTTCTTT.

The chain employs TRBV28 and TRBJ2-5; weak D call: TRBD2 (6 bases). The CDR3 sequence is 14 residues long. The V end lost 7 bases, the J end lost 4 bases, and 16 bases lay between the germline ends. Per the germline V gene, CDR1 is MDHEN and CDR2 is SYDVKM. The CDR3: CASNEPGRGETQYF. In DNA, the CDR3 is TGTGCCAGCAACGAACCTGGGCGGGGAGAGACCCAGTACTTC.

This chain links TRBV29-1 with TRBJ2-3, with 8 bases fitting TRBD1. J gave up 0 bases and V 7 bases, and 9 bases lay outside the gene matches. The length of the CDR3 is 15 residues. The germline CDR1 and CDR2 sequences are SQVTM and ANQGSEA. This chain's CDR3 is CSGSQDRASTDTQYF. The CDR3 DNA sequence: TGCAGCGGATCTCAGGACAGGGCGAGCACAGATACGCAGTATTTT.

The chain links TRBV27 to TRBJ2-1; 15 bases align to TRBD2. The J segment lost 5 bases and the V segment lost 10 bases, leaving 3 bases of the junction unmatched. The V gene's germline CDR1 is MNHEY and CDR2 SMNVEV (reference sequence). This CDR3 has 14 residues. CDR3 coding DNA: TGTGCCACGGGACTAGCGGGAGGAAACAATGAGCAGTTCTTC. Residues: CATGLAGGNNEQFF.

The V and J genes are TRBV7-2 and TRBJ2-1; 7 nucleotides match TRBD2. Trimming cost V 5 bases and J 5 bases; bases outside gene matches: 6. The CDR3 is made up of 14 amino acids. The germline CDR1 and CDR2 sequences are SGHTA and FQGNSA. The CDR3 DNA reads TGTGCCAGCAGCCCCACTAGCGCTCACAATGAGCAGTTCTTC. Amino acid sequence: CASSPTSAHNEQFF.

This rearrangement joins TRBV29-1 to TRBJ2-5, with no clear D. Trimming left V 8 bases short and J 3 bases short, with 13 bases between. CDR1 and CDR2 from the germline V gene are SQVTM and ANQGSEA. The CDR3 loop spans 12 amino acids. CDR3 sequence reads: CSIPSDEETQYF. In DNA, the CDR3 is TGCAGCATTCCTTCGGATGAAGAGACCCAGTACTTC.

The CDR3, as DNA: TGTGCCAGCAGAGCGGGGGGTTACAATGAGCAGTTCTTC. Its translation: CASRAGGYNEQFF. This chain joins TRBV28 and TRBJ2-1; 9 nucleotides match TRBD2. The CDR3 has 13 residues. V lost 6 bases and J lost 4; bases outside the gene matches: 1. Germline lookup yields CDR1 MDHEN and CDR2 SYDVKM.

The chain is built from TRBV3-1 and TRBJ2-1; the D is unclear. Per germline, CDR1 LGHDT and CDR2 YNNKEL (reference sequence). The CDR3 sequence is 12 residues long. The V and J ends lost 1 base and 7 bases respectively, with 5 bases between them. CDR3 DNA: TGTGCCAGCAGCCAAGTAGCAAATGAGCAGTTCTTC. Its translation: CASSQVANEQFF.

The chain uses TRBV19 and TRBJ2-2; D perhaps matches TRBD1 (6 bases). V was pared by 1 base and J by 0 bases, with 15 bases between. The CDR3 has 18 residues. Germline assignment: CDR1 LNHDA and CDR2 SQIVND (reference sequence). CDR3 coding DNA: TGTGCCAGTAGTATAGGGACAGCCCTGTTACCGAACACCGGGGAGCTGTTTTTT. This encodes CASSIGTALLPNTGELFF.

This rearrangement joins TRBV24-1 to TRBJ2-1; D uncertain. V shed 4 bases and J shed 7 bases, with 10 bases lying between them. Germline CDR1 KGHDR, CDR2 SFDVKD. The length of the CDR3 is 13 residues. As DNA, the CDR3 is TGTGCCACCAGTGACTCTCTAGAGAATGAGCAGTTCTTC. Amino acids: CATSDSLENEQFF.

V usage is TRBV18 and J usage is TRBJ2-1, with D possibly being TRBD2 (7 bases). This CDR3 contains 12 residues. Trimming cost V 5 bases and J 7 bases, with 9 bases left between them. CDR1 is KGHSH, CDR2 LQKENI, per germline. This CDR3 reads CASSAGANEQFF. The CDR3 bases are TGTGCCAGCTCAGCGGGGGCGAATGAGCAGTTCTTC.

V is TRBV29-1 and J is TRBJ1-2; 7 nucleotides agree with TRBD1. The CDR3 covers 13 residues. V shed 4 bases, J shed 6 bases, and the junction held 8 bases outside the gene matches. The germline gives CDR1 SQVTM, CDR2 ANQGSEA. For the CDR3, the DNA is TGCAGCGTTGGCCGGGACAGTAATAATGGCTACACCTTC. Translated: CSVGRDSNNGYTF.

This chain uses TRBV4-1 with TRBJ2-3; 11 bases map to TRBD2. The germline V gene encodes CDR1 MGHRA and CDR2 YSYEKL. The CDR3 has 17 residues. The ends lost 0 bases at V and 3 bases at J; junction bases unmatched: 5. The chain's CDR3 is CASSQDRASGRTDTQYF. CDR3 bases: TGCGCCAGCAGCCAAGATCGGGCTAGCGGGAGGACAGATACGCAGTATTTT.

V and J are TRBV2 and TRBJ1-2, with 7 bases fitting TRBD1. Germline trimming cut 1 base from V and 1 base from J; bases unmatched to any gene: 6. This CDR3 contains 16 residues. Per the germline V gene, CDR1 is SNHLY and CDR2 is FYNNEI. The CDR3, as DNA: TGTGCCAGCAGTGAAGGCAGGGGGGAAGTTAACTATGGCTACACCTTC. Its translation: CASSEGRGEVNYGYTF.

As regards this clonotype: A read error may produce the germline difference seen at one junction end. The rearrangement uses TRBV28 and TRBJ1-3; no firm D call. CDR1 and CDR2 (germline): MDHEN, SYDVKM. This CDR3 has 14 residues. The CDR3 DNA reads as TGTGCCAGCAGCCCACATTTCTCTGAAAACACCATATATTTT. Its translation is CASSPHFSENTIYF.